This TCR beta chain is from a study of T cell repertoires in cytomegalovirus infection. TCRdb used MiXCR to reprocess the reads, holding one entry per CDR3 protein. The sample carries a few hundred thousand distinct CDR3 sequences, 40% to 50% recorded once. Germline lookup yields CDR1 ENHRY and CDR2 SYGVKD. V was pared by 4 bases and J by 2 bases, with 12 bases of the junction left unmatched. The CDR3 has 18 amino acids. With regard to this clonotype: Its matching antigen is unknown.

The sequence was obtained from a human donor in good health (CMV status not recorded). Some clones in this sample may be carry-over from other donors' samples. The chain combines TRBV10-3 with TRBJ2-1, with 9 bases lining up with TRBD1. Sequencing used cultured PBMCs, obtained from culture after CMV antigen stimulation. CDR3 sequence: CAISVRTGEAITYNEQFF. CDR3 DNA sequence: TGTGCCATCAGTGTAAGGACAGGGGAGGCTATTACCTACAATGAGCAGTTCTTC.